Listed here is a single T cell receptor beta chain. This clonotype was seen only a few times. Its target antigen remains unknown. Nothing much larger sits one base from this clone, and base qualities are not available. This record comes from a study of Graves' ophthalmopathy and Graves' hyperthyroidism (dated by TCRdb to between 2017 and 2018). Broadly, across the study: Stable hyperthyroidism was defined as no progression to ophthalmopathy within 18 months of follow-up. The study used TCR beta repertoire signatures to distinguish Graves' ophthalmopathy from Graves' hyperthyroidism and to predict progression to ophthalmopathy. In total, 135 blood samples were TCR-sequenced: 43 ophthalmopathy, approximately 75 hyperthyroidism and approximately 17 hyperthyroidism-to-ophthalmopathy patients. To explore V-J signatures that distinguish ophthalmopathy from hyperthyroidism, a discovery set of about a hundred patients was enrolled, made up of 40 to 45 with ophthalmopathy and some 56 with stable hyperthyroidism. An independent validation cohort comprised about 20 hyperthyroidism patients and some 16 patients who later progressed from hyperthyroidism to ophthalmopathy. T-cell repertoires of thyroid tissue and blood were compared in about 6 hyperthyroidism patients. Following sample collection, hyperthyroidism patients were given methimazole at a starting dose of 30 mg daily, and ophthalmopathy patients were given high-dose intravenous methylprednisolone. The research as a whole found: In validation, the model predicted ophthalmopathy progression with 55% to 71% sensitivity and approximately 72% specificity; 12 predicted patients were CT-confirmed with GO in a median of around 6.5 months. Most expanded thyroid clonotypes with frequency above 0.001 were also detected in blood, suggesting blood repertoires may reflect the thyroid immune response. In cross-validation, the 13-signature model distinguished ophthalmopathy from stable hyperthyroidism with approximately 90% sensitivity and about 84% specificity, and in the test set the corresponding values were approximately 79% and 70%. Sample size was not predetermined statistically, and investigators were not blinded to group allocation.

Hyperthyroidism patients were newly diagnosed, with disease duration under 2 months, and aged 18 to 65 years. Patients with other autoimmune diseases, uncontrolled infections, pregnancy or lactation were excluded from the study. Clinical symptoms, serum thyroxine, TRAb, thyroid ultrasound and orbital computed tomography were used for diagnosis. Total RNA was extracted with Trizol reagent and quality-checked on an Agilent 2100 Bioanalyzer. TCR beta CDR3 regions were amplified from RNA transcripts for repertoire sequencing. A first-round RT-PCR used HTBI primers with the Qiagen OneStep RT-PCR kit, followed by a second-round multiplex PCR, size selection and purification. The libraries underwent paired-end sequencing with 100 bp reads on an Illumina HiSeq2000. The authors processed their data as follows. SOAPnuke was used for read processing, and reads with adapters, uncalled bases, a mean Phred below 15, or no exact constant-primer or identifier match were discarded. COPE v1.2.5 was used to merge the high-quality paired reads. Clonotypes were defined as unique nucleotide sequences and were aligned to IMGT TRB V, D and J references using MiTCR v1.1. Analysis was restricted to V-J combinations with a frequency above 0.0001, which covered about 99% of repertoires. For each V-J combination, a TCR clonal expansion and chaos score was defined as the ratio of F50 clonal expansion to chaos observed in the TCRdist matrix. Welch's t-statistics and random forest were used to reduce features to 10 to 15 V-J combinations, which were fed into a naive Bayes classifier. Thyroid-blood repertoire similarity was quantified with the Morisita-Horn index. TCRdb trimmed the raw reads at Q25, called clones with MiXCR and kept productive beta chains. For every CDR3 protein sequence, its rows merge into one entry that carries the most common genes and DNA. The V and J calls come from TCRdb's annotation, not from the publication. In all, the sample holds some 1.1 million distinct CDR3 sequences, and about two fifths of those were seen once. The top ten clones comprise around 10% of the sample.

The TCR originated in an adult man with Graves' hyperthyroidism. The sample consisted of peripheral blood or thyroid tissue (not recorded which).

The base sequence is TGTGCCAGCAGCTATTATGGGGGCGCCGTCCTGACTTTC. Its product reads: CASSYYGGAVLTF. Recombination connected TRBV7-6 to TRBJ2-6; TRBD1 is a weak D gene call, 6 bases matching. CDR1 SGHVS and CDR2 FNYEAQ were looked up in the germline V gene. V gives up 4 bases and J gives up 12 bases, and the segment between their germline ends measures 13 bases. The CDR3 sequence holds 13 residues, the cysteine and phenylalanine included. CDR3 DNA only is kept here, 39 bases in frame from base 1.